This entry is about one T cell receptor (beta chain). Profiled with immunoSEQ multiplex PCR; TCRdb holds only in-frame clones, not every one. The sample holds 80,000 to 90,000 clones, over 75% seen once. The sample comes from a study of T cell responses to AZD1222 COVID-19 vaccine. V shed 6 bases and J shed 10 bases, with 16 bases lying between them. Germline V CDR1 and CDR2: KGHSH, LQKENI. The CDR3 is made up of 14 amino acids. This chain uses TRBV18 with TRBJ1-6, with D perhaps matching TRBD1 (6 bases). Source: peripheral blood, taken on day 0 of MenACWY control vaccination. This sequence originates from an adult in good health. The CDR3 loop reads CASSLGQGQSPLHF. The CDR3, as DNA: TGTGCCAGCTCGCTCGGGCAGGGACAATCACCCCTCCACTTT.